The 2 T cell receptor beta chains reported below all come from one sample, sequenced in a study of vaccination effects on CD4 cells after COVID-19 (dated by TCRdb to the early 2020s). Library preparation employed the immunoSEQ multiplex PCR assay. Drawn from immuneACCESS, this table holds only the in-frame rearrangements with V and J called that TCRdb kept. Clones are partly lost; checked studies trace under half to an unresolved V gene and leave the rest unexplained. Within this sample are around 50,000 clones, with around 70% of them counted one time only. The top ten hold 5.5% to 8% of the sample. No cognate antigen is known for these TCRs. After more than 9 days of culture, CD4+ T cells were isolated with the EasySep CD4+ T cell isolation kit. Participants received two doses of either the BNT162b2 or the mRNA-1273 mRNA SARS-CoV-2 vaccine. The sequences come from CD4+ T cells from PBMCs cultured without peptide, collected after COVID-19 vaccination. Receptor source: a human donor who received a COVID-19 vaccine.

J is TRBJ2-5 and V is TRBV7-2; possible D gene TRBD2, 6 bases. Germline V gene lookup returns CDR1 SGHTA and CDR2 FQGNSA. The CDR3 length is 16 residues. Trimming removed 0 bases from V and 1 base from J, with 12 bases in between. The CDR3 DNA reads TGTGCCAGCAGCTTAGCTGGGTGGGGACTCCAAGAGACCCAGTACTTC. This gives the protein CASSLAGWGLQETQYF. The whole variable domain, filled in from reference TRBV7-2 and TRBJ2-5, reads GAGVSQSPSNKVTEKGKDVELRCDPISGHTALYWYRQSLGQGLEFLIYFQGNSAPDKSGLPSDRFSAERTGGSVSTLTIQRTQQEDSAVYLCASSLAGWGLQETQYFGPGTRLLVL.

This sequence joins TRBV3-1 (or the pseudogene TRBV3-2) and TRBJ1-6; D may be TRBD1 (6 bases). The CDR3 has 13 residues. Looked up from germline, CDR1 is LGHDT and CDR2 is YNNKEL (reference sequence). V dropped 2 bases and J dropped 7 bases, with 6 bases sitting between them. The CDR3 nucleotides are TGTGCCAGCAGCCAAAGGGGGAATTCACCCCTCCACTTT. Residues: CASSQRGNSPLHF.